What follows are 17 T cell receptor beta chains derived from one specimen sequenced in a study of blood T cell repertoires in COVID-19. The assay was immunoSEQ multiplex PCR, and TCRdb's table has in-frame clones only and misses some. The sample records 200,000 to 300,000 clones, about 89% being singletons. The sequenced sample consisted of peripheral blood. The receptors stem from a woman aged 45-59 years with acute or convalescent COVID-19.

The rearrangement joins TRBV6-5 to TRBJ1-2; TRBD1 agrees at 9 bases. Per germline, CDR1 MNHEY and CDR2 SVGAGI. Losses at the gene ends were 5 bases for V and 3 bases for J; bases not matched to a gene: 7. The CDR3 totals 15 residues. CDR3 sequence (DNA): TGTGCCAGCAGTCGGCCGGGACAGGGACACTATGGCTACACCTTC. As protein: CASSRPGQGHYGYTF.

The gene calls are TRBV4-3 and TRBJ1-4, with a possible D match to TRBD1 (5 bases). The CDR3 has 16 residues. Per germline, CDR1 LGHNA and CDR2 YSLEER. Trimming pared 0 bases from V and 4 bases from J, leaving 12 bases between. CDR3 nucleotides: TGCGCCAGCAGCCAAGACCCCAGGGCGGTTAATGAAAAACTGTTTTTT. The encoded protein is CASSQDPRAVNEKLFF.

DNA of the CDR3: TGTGCCAGCAGCTTAGGCGCTAGCGTGAGCTCCTACGAGCAGTACTTC. The encoded protein is CASSLGASVSSYEQYF. This rearrangement joins TRBV7-8 to TRBJ2-7, with TRBD2 as a possible D gene (6 bases). Between the trimmed V and J ends, which lost 1 base and 0 bases, there was a span of 13 bases. The germline V gene encodes CDR1 SGHVS and CDR2 FQNEAQ. The CDR3 totals 16 residues.

The chain carries TRBV15 and TRBJ2-1; D perhaps matches TRBD2 (6 bases). The CDR3 contains 16 residues. Germline V lookup: CDR1 LNHNV, CDR2 YYDKDF (reference sequence). V lost 0 bases to trimming and J lost 3 bases, with 12 bases between them. CDR3: CATSRDDGSIYNEQFF. In DNA form, the CDR3 reads TGTGCCACCAGCAGAGATGACGGGAGTATCTACAATGAGCAGTTCTTC.

This sequence joins TRBV5-4 and TRBJ1-1; 9 positions match TRBD1. This CDR3 contains 14 residues. J was trimmed by 5 bases and V by 4 bases; bases with no gene match: 6. CDR1 is SGHNT and CDR2 is YYREEE in the germline V gene (reference sequence). The CDR3 loop reads CASSVDRGRTEAFF. In nucleotides, the CDR3 is TGTGCCAGCAGCGTGGACAGGGGTCGGACTGAAGCTTTCTTT.

The chain couples TRBV20-1 to TRBJ1-5; no definite D call. Trimming took 3 bases from V and 3 from J, leaving 15 bases between them. This CDR3 comprises 15 residues. Germline CDR1 is DFQATT and CDR2 is SNEGSKA (reference sequence). The CDR3 nucleotides read TGCAGTGCTAGTTTCGGTGCCCAGGACAATCAGCCCCAGCATTTT. It translates to CSASFGAQDNQPQHF.

This clone was found once. The CDR3 coding sequence is TGCGCCAGCAGCTCTTGGACAGGGGTGGACACTGAAGCTTTCTTT. It encodes CASSSWTGVDTEAFF. The chain has TRBV5-1 and TRBJ1-1, with 9 positions matching TRBD1. There are 15 residues in the CDR3. J lost 3 bases, V lost 3 bases, and 6 bases had no gene match. Germline assignment: CDR1 SGHRS and CDR2 YFSETQ.

The chain is built from TRBV6-5 and TRBJ2-2, with 9 positions matching TRBD1. Germline V lookup: CDR1 MNHEY, CDR2 SVGAGI. There are 14 residues in the CDR3. V shed 5 bases and J 6 bases; nucleotides not matched to a gene: 4. CDR3 nucleotides: TGTGCCAGCAGTAAACAGGGGGCCTCCGGGGAGCTGTTTTTT. Translation gives CASSKQGASGELFF.

This clone has a single count. The chain uses TRBV28 and TRBJ2-3; D is undetermined. The CDR3 has 14 amino acids. Looked up from germline, CDR1 is MDHEN and CDR2 is SYDVKM. Trimming took 8 bases from V and 0 from J, leaving 12 bases between them. CDR3 in DNA: TGTGCCAGCTACACCCTCTCTAGCACAGATACGCAGTATTTT. Its translation is CASYTLSSTDTQYF.

This clone was seen once. The chain couples TRBV5-1 to TRBJ2-3; 11 bases align to TRBD2. This CDR3 comprises 18 residues. Unmatched junction bases numbered 10, after V lost 0 bases and J lost 4 bases. Germline-derived CDR1 and CDR2 are SGHRS and YFSETQ. The chain's CDR3 is CASSLVGLAGEEADTQYF. Written as DNA, the CDR3 is TGCGCCAGCAGCTTGGTCGGACTAGCGGGCGAGGAGGCAGATACGCAGTATTTT.

This clone was counted only a few times. The rearrangement uses TRBV28 and TRBJ1-2, with D possibly matching TRBD1 (5 bases). Per germline, CDR1 MDHEN and CDR2 SYDVKM. The V and J ends lost 3 bases and 4 bases respectively, with 12 bases between them. This CDR3 is 14 amino acids long. In DNA form, the CDR3 reads TGTGCCAGCAGTTTGGCTACAGGTTTCTATGGCTACACCTTC. As protein: CASSLATGFYGYTF.

The gene calls are TRBV11-1 and TRBJ2-5, with TRBD2 matching 8 bases. This CDR3 spans 14 amino acids. Losses at the gene ends were 5 bases for V and 3 bases for J; bases not matched to a gene: 5. CDR1 is SGHAT, CDR2 FQDESV, per germline (reference sequence). CDR3 DNA: TGTGCCAGCAGCCGGGGACTAGAAGAAGAGACCCAGTACTTC. Translation: CASSRGLEEETQYF.

The chain uses TRBV5-1 and TRBJ2-3; 8 bases align to TRBD2. Trimming at V came to 1 base and at J to 0 bases, leaving 7 bases not matched to a gene. The CDR3 loop spans 17 amino acids. CDR1 and CDR2 (germline): SGHRS, YFSETQ. Written as DNA, the CDR3 is TGCGCCAGCAGCTTGCCCCTAGCGGGTAAAAGCACAGATACGCAGTATTTT. It codes for CASSLPLAGKSTDTQYF.

The rearrangement joins TRBV24-1 to TRBJ1-4, with 8 bases that match TRBD1. The CDR3 extends over 15 amino acids. Unmatched junction bases numbered 7, after V lost 3 bases and J lost 8 bases. The germline V gene encodes CDR1 KGHDR and CDR2 SFDVKD. CDR3 nucleotide sequence: TGTGCCACCAGTGATACCGGGACAGGAGGAGAAAAACTGTTTTTT. Protein product: CATSDTGTGGEKLFF.

This chain connects TRBV29-1 to TRBJ2-7, with D uncertain. V lost 4 bases and J lost 6, with 19 bases in between. This CDR3 is 14 amino acids long. Germline CDR1 and CDR2: SQVTM and ANQGSEA. This CDR3 reads CSVVMVRSPSEQYF. CDR3 coding DNA: TGCAGCGTTGTTATGGTCAGGTCTCCCTCCGAGCAGTACTTC.

This clone was picked up a small number of times. This chain connects TRBV2 to TRBJ1-5; D might be TRBD1 (6 bases). Trimming removed 3 bases from V and 6 bases from J, with 12 bases in between. The germline V gene has CDR1 SNHLY and CDR2 FYNNEI. This CDR3 spans 14 amino acids. The CDR3 sequence: CASSETTGIQPQHF. Here the CDR3 DNA reads TGTGCCAGCAGTGAGACCACAGGGATTCAGCCCCAGCATTTT.

V gene TRBV28 combines with J gene TRBJ1-1; possible D gene TRBD1, 6 bases. The CDR3 has 19 residues. Germline CDR1 and CDR2: MDHEN and SYDVKM. V lost 6 bases and J 0 bases, leaving 26 bases between the germline ends. The CDR3, as DNA: TGTGCCAGCAGCCCTATATATAAATGGGGGGGGCAGGTGAACACTGAAGCTTTCTTT. Translating gives CASSPIYKWGGQVNTEAFF.